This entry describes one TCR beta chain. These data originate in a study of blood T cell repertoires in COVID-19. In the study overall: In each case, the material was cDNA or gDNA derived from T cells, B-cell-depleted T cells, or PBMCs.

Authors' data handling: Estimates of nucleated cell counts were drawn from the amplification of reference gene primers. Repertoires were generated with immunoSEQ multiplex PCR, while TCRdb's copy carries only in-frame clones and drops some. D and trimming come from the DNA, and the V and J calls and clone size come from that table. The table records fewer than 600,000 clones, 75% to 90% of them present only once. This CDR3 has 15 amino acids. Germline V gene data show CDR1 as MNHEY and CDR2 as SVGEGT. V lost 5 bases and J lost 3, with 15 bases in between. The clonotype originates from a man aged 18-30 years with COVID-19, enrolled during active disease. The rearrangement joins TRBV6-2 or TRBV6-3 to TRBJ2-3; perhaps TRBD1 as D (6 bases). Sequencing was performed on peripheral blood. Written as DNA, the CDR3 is TGTGCCAGCAGTCCGCTTCAAACAGGGACAGATACGCAGTATTTT. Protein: CASSPLQTGTDTQYF.